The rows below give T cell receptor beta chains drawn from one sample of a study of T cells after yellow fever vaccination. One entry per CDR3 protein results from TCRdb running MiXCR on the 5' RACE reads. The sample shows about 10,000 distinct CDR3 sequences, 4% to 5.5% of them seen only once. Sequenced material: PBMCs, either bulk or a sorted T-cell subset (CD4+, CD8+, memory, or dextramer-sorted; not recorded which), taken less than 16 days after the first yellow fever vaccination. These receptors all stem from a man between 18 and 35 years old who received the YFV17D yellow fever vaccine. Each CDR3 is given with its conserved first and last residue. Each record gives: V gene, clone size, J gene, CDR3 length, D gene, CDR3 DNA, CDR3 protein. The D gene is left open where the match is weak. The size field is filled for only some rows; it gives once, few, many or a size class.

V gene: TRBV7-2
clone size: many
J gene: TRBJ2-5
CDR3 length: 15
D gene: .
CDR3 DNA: TGTGCCAGCAGCTTAGGGGGGGTGACCCAAGAGACCCAGTACTTC
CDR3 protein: CASSLGGVTQETQYF

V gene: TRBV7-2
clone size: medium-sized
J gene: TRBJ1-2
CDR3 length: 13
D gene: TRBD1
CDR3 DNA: TGTGCCAGCAGCCACGGACAGGGCCATGGCTACACCTTC
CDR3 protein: CASSHGQGHGYTF

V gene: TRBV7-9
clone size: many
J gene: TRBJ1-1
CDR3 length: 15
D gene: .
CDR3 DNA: TGTGCCAGCAGCTTAGTTCGGGTACCCAGTCCAGAAGCTTTCTTT
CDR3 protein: CASSLVRVPSPEAFF

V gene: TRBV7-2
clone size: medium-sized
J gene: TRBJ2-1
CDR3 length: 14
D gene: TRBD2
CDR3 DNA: TGTGCCAGCAGCTTAGGGACTAGGTCCGTCGAGCAGTTCTTC
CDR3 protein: CASSLGTRSVEQFF

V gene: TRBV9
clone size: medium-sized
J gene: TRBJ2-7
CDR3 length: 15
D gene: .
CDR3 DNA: TGTGCCAGCAGCGTAGACGATGACAGGATCTACGAGCAGTACTTC
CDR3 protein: CASSVDDDRIYEQYF

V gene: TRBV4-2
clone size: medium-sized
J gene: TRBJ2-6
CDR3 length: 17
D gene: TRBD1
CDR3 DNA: TGTGCCAGCAGCCAAGAGACAGGGTCCCCTGGGGCCAACGTCCTGACTTTC
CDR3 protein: CASSQETGSPGANVLTF

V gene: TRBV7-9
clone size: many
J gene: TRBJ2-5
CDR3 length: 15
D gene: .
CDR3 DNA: TGTGCCAGCAGCTTAGCGCTCTTGGGATTAGAGACCCAGTACTTC
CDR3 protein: CASSLALLGLETQYF

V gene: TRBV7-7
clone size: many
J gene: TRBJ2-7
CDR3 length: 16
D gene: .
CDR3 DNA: TGTGCCAGCAGCTTAGGGCCAGGCCAGGGCTCCTACGAGCAGTACTTC
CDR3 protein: CASSLGPGQGSYEQYF

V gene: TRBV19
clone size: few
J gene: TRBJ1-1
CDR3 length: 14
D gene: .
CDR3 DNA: TGTGCCAGTAGCACCGACAGACTGAACACTGAAGCTTTCTTT
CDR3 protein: CASSTDRLNTEAFF

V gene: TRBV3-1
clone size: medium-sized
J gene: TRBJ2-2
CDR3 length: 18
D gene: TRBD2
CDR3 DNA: TGTGCCAGCAGCCCCGGACTAGCGGGGGTCTCGAACACCGGGGAGCTGTTTTTT
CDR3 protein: CASSPGLAGVSNTGELFF

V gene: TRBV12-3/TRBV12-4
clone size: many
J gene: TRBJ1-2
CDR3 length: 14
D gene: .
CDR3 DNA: TGTGCCAGCAGCCGAACAGGGTCTAACTATGGCTACACCTTC
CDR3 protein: CASSRTGSNYGYTF

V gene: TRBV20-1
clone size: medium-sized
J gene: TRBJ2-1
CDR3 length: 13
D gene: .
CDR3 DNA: TGCAGTGTACCACCTCTCTCCTACAATGAGCAGTTCTTC
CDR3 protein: CSVPPLSYNEQFF

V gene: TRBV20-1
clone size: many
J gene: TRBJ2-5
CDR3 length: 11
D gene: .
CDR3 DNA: TGCAGTGCTAGAAGCCAAGAGACCCAGTACTTC
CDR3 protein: CSARSQETQYF

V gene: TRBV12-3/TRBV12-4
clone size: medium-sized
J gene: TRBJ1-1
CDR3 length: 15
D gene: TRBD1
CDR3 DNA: TGTGCCAGCAGTTTTGCAGGGGGAGGGGACACTGAAGCTTTCTTT
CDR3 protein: CASSFAGGGDTEAFF

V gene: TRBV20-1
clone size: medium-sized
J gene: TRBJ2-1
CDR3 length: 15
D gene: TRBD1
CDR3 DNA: TGCAGTGCTACGACAGGGGGCGCTTTTGACAATGAGCAGTTCTTC
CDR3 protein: CSATTGGAFDNEQFF

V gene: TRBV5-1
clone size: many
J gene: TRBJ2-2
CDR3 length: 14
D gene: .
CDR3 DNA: TGCGCCAGCAGCTTGGCCCTGAACACCGGGGAGCTGTTTTTT
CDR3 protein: CASSLALNTGELFF

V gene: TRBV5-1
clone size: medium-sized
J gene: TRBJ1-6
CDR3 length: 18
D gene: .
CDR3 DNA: TGCGCCAGCAGCTTGGCGAGTCCAGGGAGCTCCTATAATTCACCCCTCCACTTT
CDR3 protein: CASSLASPGSSYNSPLHF

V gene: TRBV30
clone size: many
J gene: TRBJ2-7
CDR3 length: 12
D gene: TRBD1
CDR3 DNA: TGTGCCTGGACCGGACAGGCCTACGAGCAGTACTTC
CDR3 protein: CAWTGQAYEQYF

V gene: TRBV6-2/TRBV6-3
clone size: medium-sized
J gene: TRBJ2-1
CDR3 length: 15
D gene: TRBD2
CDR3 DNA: TGTGCCAGCAGTTACGAGAGCGGGGGGTACAATGAGCAGTTCTTC
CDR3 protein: CASSYESGGYNEQFF

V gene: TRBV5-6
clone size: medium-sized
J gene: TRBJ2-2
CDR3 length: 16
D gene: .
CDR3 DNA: TGTGCCAGCAGCTTGGGTCCCCCCAGCAACACCGGGGAGCTGTTTTTT
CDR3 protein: CASSLGPPSNTGELFF

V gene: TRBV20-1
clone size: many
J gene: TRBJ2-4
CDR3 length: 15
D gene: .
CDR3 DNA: TGCAGTGCTAGATCGACAGTTCCAGACAAAAACATTCAGTACTTC
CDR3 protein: CSARSTVPDKNIQYF

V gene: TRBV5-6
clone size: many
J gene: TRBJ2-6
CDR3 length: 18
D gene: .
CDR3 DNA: TGTGCCAGCAGCCCCCCGGGGGGCAAGAGCTCTGGGGCCAACGTCCTGACTTTC
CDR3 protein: CASSPPGGKSSGANVLTF

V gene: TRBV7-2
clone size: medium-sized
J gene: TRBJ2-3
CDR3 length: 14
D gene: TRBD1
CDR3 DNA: TGTGCCAGCAGAGACAGGGGTGGCACAGATACGCAGTATTTT
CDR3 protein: CASRDRGGTDTQYF

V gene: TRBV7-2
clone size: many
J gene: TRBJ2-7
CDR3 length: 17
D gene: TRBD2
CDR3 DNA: TGTGCCAGCAGCCTTTCTAGGGCTAGCGGGGTTGGCAACGAGCAGTACTTC
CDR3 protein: CASSLSRASGVGNEQYF

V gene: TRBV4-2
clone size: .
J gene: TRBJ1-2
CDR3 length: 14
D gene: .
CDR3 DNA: TGTGCCATGGGACCCAGGCCGGCCTACTATGGCTACACCTTC
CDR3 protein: CAMGPRPAYYGYTF

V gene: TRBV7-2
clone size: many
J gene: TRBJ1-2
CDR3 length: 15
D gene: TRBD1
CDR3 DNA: TGTGCCAGCAGCTCTCAGACAGGGGGCTTCTATGGCTACACCTTC
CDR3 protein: CASSSQTGGFYGYTF

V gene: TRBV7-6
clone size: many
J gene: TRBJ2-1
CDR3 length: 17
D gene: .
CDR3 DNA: TGTGCCAGCAGCCCCTCCATCGGGGGCCGCTCCTACAATGAGCAGTTCTTC
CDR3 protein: CASSPSIGGRSYNEQFF

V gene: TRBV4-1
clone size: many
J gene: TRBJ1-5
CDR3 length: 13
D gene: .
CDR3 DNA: TGCGCCAGCAGCCAAGATTCGAGTCAGCCCCAGCATTTT
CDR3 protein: CASSQDSSQPQHF

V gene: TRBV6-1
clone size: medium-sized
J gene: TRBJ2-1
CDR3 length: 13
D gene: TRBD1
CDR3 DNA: TGTGCCAGCAATGGACAGGGAGGCAATGAGCAGTTCTTC
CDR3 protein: CASNGQGGNEQFF

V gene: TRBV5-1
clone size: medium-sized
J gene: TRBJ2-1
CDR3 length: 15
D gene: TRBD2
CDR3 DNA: TGCGCCAGCAGCTTGGGACTAGCGGGGGACAATGAGCAGTTCTTC
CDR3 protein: CASSLGLAGDNEQFF